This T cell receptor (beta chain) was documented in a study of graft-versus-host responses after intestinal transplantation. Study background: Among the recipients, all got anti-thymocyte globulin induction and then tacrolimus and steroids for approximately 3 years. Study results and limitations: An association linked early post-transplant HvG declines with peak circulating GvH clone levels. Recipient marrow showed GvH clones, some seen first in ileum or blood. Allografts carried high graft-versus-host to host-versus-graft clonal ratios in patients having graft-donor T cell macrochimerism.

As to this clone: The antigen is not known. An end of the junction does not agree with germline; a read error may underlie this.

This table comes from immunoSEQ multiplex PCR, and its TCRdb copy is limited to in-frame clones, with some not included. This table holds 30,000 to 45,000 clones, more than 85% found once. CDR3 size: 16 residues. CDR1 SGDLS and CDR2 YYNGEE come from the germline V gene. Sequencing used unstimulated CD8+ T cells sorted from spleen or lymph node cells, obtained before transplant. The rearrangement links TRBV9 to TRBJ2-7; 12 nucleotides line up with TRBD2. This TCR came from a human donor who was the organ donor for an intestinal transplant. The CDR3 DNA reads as TGTGCCAACAGCGTAGGGACTAGCGGGTTCTCCTACGAGCAGTACTTC. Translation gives CANSVGTSGFSYEQYF.